One sample yielded the 13 T cell receptor beta chains listed below, sequenced in a study of blood T cell repertoires in COVID-19. Produced via immunoSEQ multiplex PCR; TCRdb's table is partial and in-frame only. In the table there are over 350,000 clones, just under 90% of which are singletons. Sequencing was performed on PBMCs or T cells enriched from blood (not recorded which). These receptors all come from a woman between 45 and 65 years old who had recovered from COVID-19.

This chain links TRBV7-2 with TRBJ1-5, with D tentatively TRBD1 (5 bases). The CDR3 extends over 16 amino acids. Trimming removed 1 base from V and 2 bases from J, with 12 bases in between. In germline, CDR1 is SGHTA, CDR2 FQGNSA. CDR3 bases: TGTGCCAGCAGCTTAGGACAGCAAGAGGGCAATCAGCCCCAGCATTTT. As protein: CASSLGQQEGNQPQHF.

V gene TRBV5-1 combines with J gene TRBJ2-7; tentatively, D is TRBD1 (6 bases). V dropped 5 bases and J dropped 2 bases, with 11 bases sitting between them. Germline-derived CDR1 and CDR2 are SGHRS and YFSETQ. The CDR3 has 13 residues. CDR3 in amino acids: CASRTPGAYEQYF. DNA of the CDR3: TGCGCCAGCAGAACGCCAGGGGCCTACGAGCAGTACTTC.

The rearrangement uses TRBV27 and TRBJ1-1; D is undetermined. The CDR3 loop spans 13 amino acids. V dropped 2 bases and J dropped 2 bases, with 6 bases sitting between them. Germline V gives CDR1 MNHEY, CDR2 SMNVEV (reference sequence). CDR3 residues: CASSLRPNTEAFF. As DNA, the CDR3 is TGTGCCAGCAGTTTACGTCCCAACACTGAAGCTTTCTTT.

The table lists this clone with a count of one. V usage is TRBV2 and J usage is TRBJ1-5, with 8 nucleotides matching TRBD1. V gave up 6 bases and J gave up 4 bases; unmatched junction bases: 8. The germline V gene has CDR1 SNHLY and CDR2 FYNNEI. This CDR3 has 15 amino acids. The CDR3 DNA reads TGTGCCAGCAGGAAGGGGACAGGTATAAATCAGCCCCAGCATTTT. This gives the protein CASRKGTGINQPQHF.

The V gene is TRBV5-1, the J gene TRBJ1-2; D not certain. The CDR3 is made up of 13 amino acids. Trimming shortened V by 2 bases and J by 8 bases, and 13 bases separated the two germline ends. Germline V gene lookup returns CDR1 SGHRS and CDR2 YFSETQ. As DNA, the CDR3 is TGCGCCAGCAGCTTTGAATCACTCGGGGGCTACACCTTC. Residues: CASSFESLGGYTF.

The V call is TRBV19, the J call TRBJ1-6; D uncertain. V shed 1 base and J shed 3 bases, with 10 bases lying between them. Germline CDR1 LNHDA, CDR2 SQIVND (reference sequence). This CDR3 region has 16 residues. The CDR3 DNA reads as TGTGCCAGTAGTATAGTGCCCGCCGGCTATAATTCACCCCTCCACTTT. Translation gives CASSIVPAGYNSPLHF.

The genes are TRBV4-3 and TRBJ1-2; D gene uncertain. V was shortened by 1 base and J by 2 bases, with 8 bases between the two germline ends. This CDR3 comprises 14 residues. Germline V CDR1 and CDR2: LGHNA, YSLEER. This CDR3 reads CASSQVTRNYGYTF. The CDR3 nucleotides read TGCGCCAGCAGCCAAGTGACGAGGAACTATGGCTACACCTTC.

This sequence joins TRBV9 and TRBJ2-3, with 10 bases identical to TRBD1. This CDR3 is 16 amino acids long. Trimming removed 0 bases from V and 3 bases from J; junction bases left unmatched: 4. CDR1 is SGDLS and CDR2 is YYNGEE in the germline V gene. The CDR3 DNA follows: TGTGCCAGCAGCGTAGGACGGACAGGGGGGACAGATACGCAGTATTTT. Translated: CASSVGRTGGTDTQYF.

V and J are TRBV10-3 and TRBJ1-2; D is unclear. Germline-derived CDR1 and CDR2 are ENHRY and SYGVKD. V lost 0 bases and J 4 bases, leaving 6 bases between the germline ends. The CDR3 extends over 13 amino acids. CDR3 sequence: CAISESVLYGYTF. The CDR3 nucleotides are TGTGCCATCAGTGAGTCTGTCCTCTATGGCTACACCTTC.

The chain combines TRBV18 with TRBJ1-1; D is undetermined. The CDR3 contains 14 residues. With 3 bases removed from V and 1 base from J, the gap between germline ends came to 9 bases. CDR1 and CDR2 (germline): KGHSH, LQKENI. DNA of the CDR3: TGTGCCAGCTCACCCTCCGGTAAGAACACTGAAGCTTTCTTT. It is translated as CASSPSGKNTEAFF.

The chain combines TRBV6-5 with TRBJ1-1; the D gene is possibly TRBD1 (5 bases). The CDR3 is 15 amino acids. Trimming took off 8 bases at V and 1 base at J, with 17 bases between the two ends. From germline, CDR1 is MNHEY and CDR2 SVGAGI. CDR3 DNA: TGTGCCAGCGGACGGGTCGGGGGACGGAACACTGAAGCTTTCTTT. Translated, it gives CASGRVGGRNTEAFF.

The chain employs TRBV5-1 and TRBJ2-3; D may be TRBD2 (6 bases). This CDR3 contains 16 residues. V dropped 5 bases and J dropped 4 bases, with 20 bases sitting between them. Germline CDR1 and CDR2: SGHRS and YFSETQ. CDR3 protein: CASREATAGTADTQYF. CDR3 nucleotides: TGCGCCAGCAGGGAGGCGACTGCGGGAACCGCAGATACGCAGTATTTT.

V gene TRBV5-6 combines with J gene TRBJ1-4; D not certain. Trimming took 1 base from V and 3 from J, leaving 10 bases between them. CDR1 and CDR2 (germline): SGHDT, YYEEEE. The CDR3 is made up of 15 amino acids. The CDR3 protein is CASSLRANANEKLFF. CDR3 nucleotides: TGTGCCAGCAGCTTGCGTGCGAATGCTAATGAAAAACTGTTTTTT.